This T cell receptor beta chain was sequenced during a study of blood T cells in healthy people across ages. Looking at the study overall: Researchers report that template switching captured about one barcoded beta molecule per two T cells.

A sample-barcoded 5' primer and a J-beta primer mix were used in a second PCR of about 6 to 12 cycles. TCRdb itself ran the 5' RACE reads through MiXCR, one entry per CDR3 protein. The table records 650,000 to 800,000 distinct CDR3 sequences, about 42% of them present only once. Whole-study findings and limits: With age, beta diversity per million T cells declined roughly linearly, significantly by 40.

With regard to this clonotype: The target antigen is unknown.

Germline CDR1 and CDR2: SGHRS and YFSETQ. CDR3 length equals 15 residues. V dropped 5 bases and J dropped 4 bases, with 18 bases sitting between them. Sequencing was done on a sample of blood. The rearrangement joins TRBV5-1 to TRBJ1-2, with D tentatively TRBD1 (5 bases). The receptor's source is a man in his sixties in good health. CDR3 nucleotide sequence: TGCGCCAGCAGACAAGATCCGTCTGGGGGCTATGGCTACACCTTC. Protein: CASRQDPSGGYGYTF.